The rows below give T cell receptor beta chains drawn from one sample of a study of CD8+ T cells in alopecia areata. Here immunoSEQ multiplex PCR was the method, and the copy in TCRdb shows in-frame clones only, minus some. The sample has 210,000 or so clones, approximately 65% seen once; the top ten hold 1.2%. The sample consisted of CD4+ T cells sorted from blood, taken between weeks 44 and 45, from a patient treated with tofacitinib. These receptors were obtained from a human donor with alopecia areata. The CDR3 runs from the conserved cysteine through the conserved F or W. D genes are given only for firm matches. Only some rows state a clone size, as once, few, many or a class for expanded clones.

>TRBV2|few|-|TRBJ2-5
CASSEAVETQYF
TGTGCCAGCAGTGAAGCGGTAGAGACCCAGTACTTC
>TRBV6-6|few|-|TRBJ1-4
CASSFIQTTNEKLFF
TGTGCCAGCAGTTTTATACAAACAACTAATGAAAAACTGTTTTTT
>TRBV4-1|-|-|TRBJ2-2
CASSQEYTGELFF
TGCGCCAGCAGCCAAGAGTACACCGGGGAGCTGTTTTTT
>TRBV11-2|-|TRBD2|TRBJ2-7
CASSVLLAGGDEQYF
TGTGCCAGCAGCGTCTTACTAGCGGGGGGGGACGAGCAGTACTTC
>TRBV28|-|-|TRBJ1-5
CASSGQLNQPQHF
TGTGCCAGCAGCGGACAGCTAAATCAGCCCCAGCATTTT
>TRBV5-4|-|-|TRBJ1-2
CASSFAVPGNGYTF
TGTGCCAGCAGTTTCGCTGTTCCCGGTAATGGCTACACCTTC
>TRBV18|-|TRBD1|TRBJ2-3
CASSPQSGTGSTDTQYF
TGTGCCAGCTCACCCCAGTCGGGGACAGGGAGCACAGATACGCAGTATTTT
>TRBV30|-|TRBD1|TRBJ1-2
CAWTRDRAYGYTF
TGTGCCTGGACCCGGGACAGGGCCTATGGCTACACCTTC
>TRBV5-1|-|-|TRBJ2-7
CASSVDYEQYF
TGCGCCAGCAGCGTTGACTACGAGCAGTACTTC
>TRBV4-1|-|-|TRBJ2-5
CASSPLQGETQYF
TGCGCCAGCAGCCCACTGCAGGGGGAGACCCAGTACTTC
>TRBV10-1|-|-|TRBJ2-4
CASSEWSGGNIQYF
TGCGCCAGCAGTGAATGGAGTGGAGGCAACATTCAGTACTTC
>TRBV28|few|-|TRBJ1-5
CASSLGGTGNQPQHF
TGTGCCAGCAGTTTAGGAGGAACAGGGAATCAGCCCCAGCATTTT
>TRBV27|-|-|TRBJ2-5
CASSHGPLRQETQYF
TGTGCCAGCAGTCACGGGCCCTTGCGACAAGAGACCCAGTACTTC
>TRBV30|-|-|TRBJ1-1
CAWSVRMETEAFF
TGTGCCTGGAGTGTACGGATGGAGACTGAAGCTTTCTTT